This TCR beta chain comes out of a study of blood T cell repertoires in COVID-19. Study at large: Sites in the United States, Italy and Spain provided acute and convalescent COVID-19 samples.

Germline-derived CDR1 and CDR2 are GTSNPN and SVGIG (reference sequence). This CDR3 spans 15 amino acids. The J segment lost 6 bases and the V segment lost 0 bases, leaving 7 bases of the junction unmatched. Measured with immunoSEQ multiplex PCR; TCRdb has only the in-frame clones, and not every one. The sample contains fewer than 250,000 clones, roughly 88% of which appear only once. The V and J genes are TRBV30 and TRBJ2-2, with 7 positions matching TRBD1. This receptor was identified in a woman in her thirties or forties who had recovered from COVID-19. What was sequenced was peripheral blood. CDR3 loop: CAWSVRGRGSGELFF. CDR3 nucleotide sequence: TGTGCCTGGAGTGTACGGGGCAGGGGGTCCGGGGAGCTGTTTTTT.